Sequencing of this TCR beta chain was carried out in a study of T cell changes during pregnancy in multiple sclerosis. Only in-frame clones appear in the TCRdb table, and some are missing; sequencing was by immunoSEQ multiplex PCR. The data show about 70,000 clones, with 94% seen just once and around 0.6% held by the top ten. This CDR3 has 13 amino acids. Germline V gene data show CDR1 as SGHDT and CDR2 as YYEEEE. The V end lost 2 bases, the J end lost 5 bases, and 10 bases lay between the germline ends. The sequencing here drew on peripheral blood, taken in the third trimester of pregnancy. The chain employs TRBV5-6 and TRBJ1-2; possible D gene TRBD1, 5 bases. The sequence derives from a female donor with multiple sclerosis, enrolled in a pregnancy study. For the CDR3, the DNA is TGTGCCAGCAGCTTCGGGGGGGGGTATGGCTACACCTTC. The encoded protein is CASSFGGGYGYTF.